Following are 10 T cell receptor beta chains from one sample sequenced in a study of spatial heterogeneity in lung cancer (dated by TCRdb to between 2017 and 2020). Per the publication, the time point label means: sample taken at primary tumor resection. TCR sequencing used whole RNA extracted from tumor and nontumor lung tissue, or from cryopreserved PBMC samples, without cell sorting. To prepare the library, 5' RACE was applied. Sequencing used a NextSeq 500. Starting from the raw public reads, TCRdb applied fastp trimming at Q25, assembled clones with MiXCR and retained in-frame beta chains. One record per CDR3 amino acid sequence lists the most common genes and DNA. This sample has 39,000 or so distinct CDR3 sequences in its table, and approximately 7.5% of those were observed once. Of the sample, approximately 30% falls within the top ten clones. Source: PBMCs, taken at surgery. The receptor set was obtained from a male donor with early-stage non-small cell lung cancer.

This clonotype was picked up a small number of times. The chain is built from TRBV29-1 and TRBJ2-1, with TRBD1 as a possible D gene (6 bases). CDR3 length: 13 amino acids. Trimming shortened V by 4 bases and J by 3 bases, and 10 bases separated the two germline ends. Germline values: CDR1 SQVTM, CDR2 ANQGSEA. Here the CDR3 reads CSVAGASYNEQFF. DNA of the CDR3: TGCAGCGTTGCAGGGGCAAGCTACAATGAGCAGTTCTTC.

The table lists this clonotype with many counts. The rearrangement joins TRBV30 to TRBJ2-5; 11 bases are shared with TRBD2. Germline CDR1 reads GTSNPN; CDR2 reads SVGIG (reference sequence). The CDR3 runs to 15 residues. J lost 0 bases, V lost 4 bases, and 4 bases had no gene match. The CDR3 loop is CAWMTSGVYQETQYF. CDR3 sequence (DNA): TGTGCCTGGATGACTAGCGGGGTGTACCAAGAGACCCAGTACTTC.

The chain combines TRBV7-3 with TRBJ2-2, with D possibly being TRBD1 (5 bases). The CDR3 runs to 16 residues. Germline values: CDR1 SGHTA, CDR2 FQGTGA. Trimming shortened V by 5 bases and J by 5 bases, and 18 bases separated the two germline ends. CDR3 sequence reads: CASSPNPPGLTGELFF. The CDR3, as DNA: TGTGCCAGCAGCCCCAACCCCCCAGGGTTAACCGGGGAGCTGTTTTTT.

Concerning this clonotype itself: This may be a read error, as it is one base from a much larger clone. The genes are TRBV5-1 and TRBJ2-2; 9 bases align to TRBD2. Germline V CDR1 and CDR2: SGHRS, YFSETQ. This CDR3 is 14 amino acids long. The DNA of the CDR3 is TGCGCCAGCAGCAGGACTAGCGTGACCGCGGAGCTGTTTTTT. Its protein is CASSRTSVTAELFF.

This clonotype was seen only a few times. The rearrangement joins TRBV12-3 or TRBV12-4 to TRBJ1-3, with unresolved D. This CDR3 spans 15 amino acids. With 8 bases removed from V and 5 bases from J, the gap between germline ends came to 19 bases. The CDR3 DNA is TGTGCCAGCTCTAACTCAGAGGTGTTTAGAAACACCATATATTTT. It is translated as CASSNSEVFRNTIYF.

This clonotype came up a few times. CDR3 protein: CASSPTTGGYHEQYF. The DNA for the CDR3 is TGCGCCAGCAGCCCAACGACAGGGGGCTATCACGAGCAGTACTTC. The V gene is TRBV4-3, the J gene TRBJ2-7; 10 bases match TRBD1. In germline, CDR1 is LGHNA, CDR2 YSLEER. The CDR3 is 15 residues long. The junction had 8 bases not matched to a gene; V was cut back by 4 bases and J by 5 bases.

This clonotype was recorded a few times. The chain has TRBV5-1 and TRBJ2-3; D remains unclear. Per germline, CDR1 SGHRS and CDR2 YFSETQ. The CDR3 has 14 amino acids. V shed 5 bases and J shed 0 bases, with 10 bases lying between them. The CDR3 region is CASRSGLSTDTQYF. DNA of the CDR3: TGCGCCAGCAGGTCCGGGTTAAGCACAGATACGCAGTATTTT.

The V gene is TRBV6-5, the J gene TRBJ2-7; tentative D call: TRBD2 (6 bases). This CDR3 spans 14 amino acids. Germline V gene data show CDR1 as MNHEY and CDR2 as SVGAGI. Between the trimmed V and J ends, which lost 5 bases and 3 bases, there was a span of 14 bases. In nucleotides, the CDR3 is TGTGCCAGCAGTACCCGGGTGGGGGGCTACGAGCAGTACTTC. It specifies CASSTRVGGYEQYF.

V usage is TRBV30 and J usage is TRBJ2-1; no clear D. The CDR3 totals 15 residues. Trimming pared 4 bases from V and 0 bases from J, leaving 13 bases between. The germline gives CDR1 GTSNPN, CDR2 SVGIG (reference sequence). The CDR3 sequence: CAWTQDGSSYNEQFF. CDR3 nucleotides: TGTGCCTGGACCCAGGACGGTAGCTCCTACAATGAGCAGTTCTTC.

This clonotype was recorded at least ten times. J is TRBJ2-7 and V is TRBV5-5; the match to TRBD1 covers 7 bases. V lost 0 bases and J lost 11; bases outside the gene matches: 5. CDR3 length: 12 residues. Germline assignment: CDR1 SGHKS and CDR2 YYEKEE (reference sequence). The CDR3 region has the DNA TGTGCCAGCAGCTTGGAGGGGGCACATAAGTACTTC. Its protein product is CASSLEGAHKYF.